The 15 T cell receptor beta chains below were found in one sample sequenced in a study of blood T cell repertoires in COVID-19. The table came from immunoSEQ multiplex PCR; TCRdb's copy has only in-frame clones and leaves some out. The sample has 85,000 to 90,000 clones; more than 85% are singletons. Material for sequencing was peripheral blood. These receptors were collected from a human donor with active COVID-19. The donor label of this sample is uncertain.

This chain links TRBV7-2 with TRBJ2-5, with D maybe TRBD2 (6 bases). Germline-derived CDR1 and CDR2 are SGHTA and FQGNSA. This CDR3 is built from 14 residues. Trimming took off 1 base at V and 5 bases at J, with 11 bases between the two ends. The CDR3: CASSLGGLRETQYF. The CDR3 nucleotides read TGTGCCAGCAGCTTAGGAGGACTAAGGGAGACCCAGTACTTC.

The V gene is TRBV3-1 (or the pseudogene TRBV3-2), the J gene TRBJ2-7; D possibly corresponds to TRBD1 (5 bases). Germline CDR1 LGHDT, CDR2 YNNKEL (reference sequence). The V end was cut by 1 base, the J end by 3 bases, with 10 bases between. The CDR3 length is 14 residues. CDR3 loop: CASSQGPGNYEQYF. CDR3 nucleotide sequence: TGTGCCAGCAGCCAAGGACCAGGGAACTACGAGCAGTACTTC.

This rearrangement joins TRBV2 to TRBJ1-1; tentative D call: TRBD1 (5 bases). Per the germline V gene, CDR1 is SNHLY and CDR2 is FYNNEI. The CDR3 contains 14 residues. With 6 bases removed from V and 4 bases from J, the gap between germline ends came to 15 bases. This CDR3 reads CASSPGLGGTEAFF. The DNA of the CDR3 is TGTGCCAGCAGCCCGGGACTCGGGGGCACTGAAGCTTTCTTT.

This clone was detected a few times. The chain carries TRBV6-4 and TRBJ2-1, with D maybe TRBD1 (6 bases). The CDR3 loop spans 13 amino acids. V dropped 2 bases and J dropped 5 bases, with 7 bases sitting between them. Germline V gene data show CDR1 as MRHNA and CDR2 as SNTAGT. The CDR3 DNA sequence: TGTGCCAGCAGTGACCGGGACAACAATGAGCAGTTCTTC. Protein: CASSDRDNNEQFF.

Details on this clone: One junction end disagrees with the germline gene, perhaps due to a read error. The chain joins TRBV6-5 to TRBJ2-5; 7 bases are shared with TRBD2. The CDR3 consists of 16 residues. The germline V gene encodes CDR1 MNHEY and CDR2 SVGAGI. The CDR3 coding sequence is TGTGCCAGCAGTTTCTACTACCCGGGGGGTGGGGAGACCCGGTACTTC. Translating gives CASSFYYPGGGETRYF.

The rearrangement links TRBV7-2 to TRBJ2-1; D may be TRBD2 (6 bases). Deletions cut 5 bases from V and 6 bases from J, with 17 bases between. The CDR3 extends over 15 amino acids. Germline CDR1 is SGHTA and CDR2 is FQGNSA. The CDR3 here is CASSPELASTNEQFF. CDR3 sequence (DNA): TGTGCCAGCAGCCCCGAGCTAGCGAGCACCAATGAGCAGTTCTTC.

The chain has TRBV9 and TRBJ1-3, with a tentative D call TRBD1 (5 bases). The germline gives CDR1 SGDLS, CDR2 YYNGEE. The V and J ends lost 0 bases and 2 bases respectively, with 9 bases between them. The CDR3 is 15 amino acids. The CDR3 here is CASSVEAGTGNTIYF. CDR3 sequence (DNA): TGTGCCAGCAGCGTAGAAGCAGGGACTGGAAACACCATATATTTT.

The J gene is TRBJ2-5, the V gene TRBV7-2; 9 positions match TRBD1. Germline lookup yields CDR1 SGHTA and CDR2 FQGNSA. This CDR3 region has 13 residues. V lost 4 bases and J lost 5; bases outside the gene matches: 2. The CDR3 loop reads CASSSQGAETQYF. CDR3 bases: TGTGCCAGCAGCTCACAGGGGGCGGAGACCCAGTACTTC.

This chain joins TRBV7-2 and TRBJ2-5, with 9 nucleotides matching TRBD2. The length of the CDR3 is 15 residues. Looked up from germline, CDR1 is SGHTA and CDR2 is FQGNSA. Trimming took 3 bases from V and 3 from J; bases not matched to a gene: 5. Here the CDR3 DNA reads TGTGCCAGCAGCTTCAATAGCGGGGGAAAAGAGACCCAGTACTTC. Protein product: CASSFNSGGKETQYF.

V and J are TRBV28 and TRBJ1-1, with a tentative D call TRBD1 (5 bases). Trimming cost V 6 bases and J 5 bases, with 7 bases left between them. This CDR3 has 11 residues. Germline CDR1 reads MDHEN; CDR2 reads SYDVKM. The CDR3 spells CASSRDTEAFF. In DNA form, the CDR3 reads TGTGCCAGCAGCAGGGATACTGAAGCTTTCTTT.

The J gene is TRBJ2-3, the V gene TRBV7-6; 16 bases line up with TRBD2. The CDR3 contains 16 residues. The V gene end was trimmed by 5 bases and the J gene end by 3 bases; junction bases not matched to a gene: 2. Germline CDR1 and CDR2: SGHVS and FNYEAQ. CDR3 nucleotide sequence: TGTGCCAGCAGCACGGGACTAGCGGGGGGGACAGATACGCAGTATTTT. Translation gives CASSTGLAGGTDTQYF.

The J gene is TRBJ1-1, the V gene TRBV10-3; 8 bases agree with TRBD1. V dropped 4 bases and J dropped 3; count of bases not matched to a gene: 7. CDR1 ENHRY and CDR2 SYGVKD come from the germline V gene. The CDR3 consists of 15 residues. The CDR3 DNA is TGTGCCATCAGTGCAGCCAGGGGGCGGGACACTGAAGCTTTCTTT. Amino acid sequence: CAISAARGRDTEAFF.

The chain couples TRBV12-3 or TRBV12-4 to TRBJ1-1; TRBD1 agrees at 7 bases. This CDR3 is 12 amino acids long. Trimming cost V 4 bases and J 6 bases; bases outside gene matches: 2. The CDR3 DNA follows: TGTGCCAGCAGTTCTCAGGGGGCTGAAGCTTTCTTT. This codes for CASSSQGAEAFF.

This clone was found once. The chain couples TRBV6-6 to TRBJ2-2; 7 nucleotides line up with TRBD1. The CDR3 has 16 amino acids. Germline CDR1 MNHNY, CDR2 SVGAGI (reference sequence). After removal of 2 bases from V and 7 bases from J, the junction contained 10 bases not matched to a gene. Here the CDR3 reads CASSYPRGQAIGELFF. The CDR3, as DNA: TGTGCCAGCAGTTACCCCCGAGGACAGGCCATCGGGGAGCTGTTTTTT.

DNA for the CDR3: TGTGCCAGCAGCCACGGACAGGACCCCCCCGGTAGCACAGATACGCAGTATTTT. It yields the protein CASSHGQDPPGSTDTQYF. The chain joins TRBV7-9 to TRBJ2-3, with TRBD1 identical over 7 bases. Germline values: CDR1 SEHNR, CDR2 FQNEAQ (reference sequence). The CDR3 loop spans 18 amino acids. V lost 5 bases and J lost 0; bases outside the gene matches: 14.